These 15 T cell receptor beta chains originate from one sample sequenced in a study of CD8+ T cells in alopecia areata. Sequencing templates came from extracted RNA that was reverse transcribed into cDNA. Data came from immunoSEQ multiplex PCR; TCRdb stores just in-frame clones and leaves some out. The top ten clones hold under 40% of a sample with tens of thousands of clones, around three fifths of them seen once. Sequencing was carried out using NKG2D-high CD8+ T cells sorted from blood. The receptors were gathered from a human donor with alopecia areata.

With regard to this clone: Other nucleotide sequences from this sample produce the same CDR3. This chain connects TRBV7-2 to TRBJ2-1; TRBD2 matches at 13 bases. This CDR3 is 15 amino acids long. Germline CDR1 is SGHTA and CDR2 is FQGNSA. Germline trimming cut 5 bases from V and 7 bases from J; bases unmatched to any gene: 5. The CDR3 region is CASSLTSGRLNEQFF. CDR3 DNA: TGTGCCAGCAGCCTGACTAGCGGGAGGTTGAATGAGCAGTTCTTC.

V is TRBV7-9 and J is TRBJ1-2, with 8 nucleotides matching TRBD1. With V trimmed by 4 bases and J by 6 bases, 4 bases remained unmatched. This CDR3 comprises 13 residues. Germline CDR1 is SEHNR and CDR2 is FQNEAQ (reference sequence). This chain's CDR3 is CASSSDRGNGYTF. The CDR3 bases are TGTGCCAGCAGCTCCGACAGGGGCAATGGCTACACCTTC. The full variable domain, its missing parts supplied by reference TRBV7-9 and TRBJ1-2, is DTGVSQNPRHKITKRGQNVTFRCDPISEHNRLYWYRQTLGQGPEFLTYFQNEAQLEKSRLLSDRFSAERPKGSFSTLEIQRTEQGDSAMYLCASSSDRGNGYTFGSGTRLTVV.

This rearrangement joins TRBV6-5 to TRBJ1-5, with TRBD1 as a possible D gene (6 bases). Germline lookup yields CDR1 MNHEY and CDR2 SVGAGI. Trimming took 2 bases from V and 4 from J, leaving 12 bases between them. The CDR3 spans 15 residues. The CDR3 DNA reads TGTGCCAGCAGTTACCGACAGGACACTAATCAGCCCCAGCATTTT. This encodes CASSYRQDTNQPQHF.

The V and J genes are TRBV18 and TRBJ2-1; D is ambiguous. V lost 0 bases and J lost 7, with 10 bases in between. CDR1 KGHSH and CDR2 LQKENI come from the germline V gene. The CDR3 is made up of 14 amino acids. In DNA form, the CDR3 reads TGTGCCAGCTCACCACCGGTCACCGGTAATGAGCAGTTCTTC. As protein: CASSPPVTGNEQFF.

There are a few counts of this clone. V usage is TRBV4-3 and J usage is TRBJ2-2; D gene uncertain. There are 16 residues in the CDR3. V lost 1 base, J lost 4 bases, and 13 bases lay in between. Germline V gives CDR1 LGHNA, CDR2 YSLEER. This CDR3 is CASSQGVSWGTGELFF. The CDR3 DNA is TGCGCCAGCAGCCAAGGCGTGTCCTGGGGCACCGGGGAGCTGTTTTTT.

The CDR3 sequence: CAWNGGSDTQYF. In DNA form, the CDR3 reads TGTGCCTGGAACGGGGGATCAGATACGCAGTATTTT. This sequence joins TRBV30 and TRBJ2-3; perhaps TRBD2 as D (6 bases). The CDR3 covers 12 residues. Germline-derived CDR1 and CDR2 are GTSNPN and SVGIG (reference sequence). Trimming removed 4 bases at V and 4 bases at J, with 9 bases between. Complete variable domain (other parts from reference TRBV30 and TRBJ2-3): SQTIHQWPATLVQPVGSPLSLECTVEGTSNPNLYWYRQAAGRGLQLLFYSVGIGQISSEVPQNLSASRPQDRQFILSSKKLLLSDSGFYLCAWNGGSDTQYFGPGTRLTVL.

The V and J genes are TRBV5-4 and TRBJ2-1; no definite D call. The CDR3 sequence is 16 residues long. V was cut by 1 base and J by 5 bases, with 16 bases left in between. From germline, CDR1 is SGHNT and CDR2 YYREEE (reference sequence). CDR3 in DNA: TGTGCCAGCAGCTTGTTCCCCGAGTCCGGTGACAATGAGCAGTTCTTC. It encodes CASSLFPESGDNEQFF. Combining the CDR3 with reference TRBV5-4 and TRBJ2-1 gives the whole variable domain ETGVTQSPTHLIKTRGQQVTLRCSSQSGHNTVSWYQQALGQGPQFIFQYYREEENGRGNFPPRFSGLQFPNYSSELNVNALELDDSALYLCASSLFPESGDNEQFFGPGTRLTVL.

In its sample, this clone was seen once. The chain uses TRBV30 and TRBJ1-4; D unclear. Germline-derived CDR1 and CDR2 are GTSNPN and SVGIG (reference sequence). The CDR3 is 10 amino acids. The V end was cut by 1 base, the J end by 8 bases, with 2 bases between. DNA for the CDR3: TGTGCCTGGAGTGAAGAAAAACTGTTTTTT. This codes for CAWSEEKLFF.

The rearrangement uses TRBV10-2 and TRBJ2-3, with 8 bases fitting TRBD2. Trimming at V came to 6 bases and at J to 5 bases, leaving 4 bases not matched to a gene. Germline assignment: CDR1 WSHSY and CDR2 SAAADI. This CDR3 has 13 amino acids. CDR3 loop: CASRSGRGDTQYF. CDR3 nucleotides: TGCGCCAGCAGGAGCGGGAGAGGAGATACGCAGTATTTT.

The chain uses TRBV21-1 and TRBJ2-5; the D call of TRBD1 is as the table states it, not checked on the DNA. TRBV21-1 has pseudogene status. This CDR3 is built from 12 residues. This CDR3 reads CASSKTGETQYF. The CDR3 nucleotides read TGTGCCAGCAGCAAAACAGGGGAGACCCAGTACTTC.

CDR3 region: CASSKADNSDRTQETQYF. The CDR3 DNA reads TGTGCCAGCAGCAAAGCGGATAACTCGGACAGGACCCAAGAGACCCAGTACTTC. This chain uses TRBV21-1 with TRBJ2-5; the DNA was not compared with TRBD1, the D call given in the table. TRBV21-1 is a known pseudogene. The CDR3 runs to 18 residues.

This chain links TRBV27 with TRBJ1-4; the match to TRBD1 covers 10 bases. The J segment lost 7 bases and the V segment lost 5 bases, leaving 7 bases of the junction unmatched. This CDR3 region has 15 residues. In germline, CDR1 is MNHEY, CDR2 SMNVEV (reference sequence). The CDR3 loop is CASSRQGARAEKLFF. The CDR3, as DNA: TGTGCCAGCAGTCGACAGGGGGCCAGGGCTGAAAAACTGTTTTTT.

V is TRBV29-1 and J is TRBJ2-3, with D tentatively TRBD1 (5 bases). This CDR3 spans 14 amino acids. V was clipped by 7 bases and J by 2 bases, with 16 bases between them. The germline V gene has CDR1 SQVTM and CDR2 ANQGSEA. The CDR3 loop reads CSGQDKRLTDTQYF. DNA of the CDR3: TGCAGCGGGCAGGACAAAAGACTCACAGATACGCAGTATTTT.

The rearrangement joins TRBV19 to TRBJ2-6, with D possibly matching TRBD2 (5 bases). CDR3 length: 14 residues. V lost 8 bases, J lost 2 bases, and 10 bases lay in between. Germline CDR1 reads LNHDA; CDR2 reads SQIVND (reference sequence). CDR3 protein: CASRGRAGANVLTF. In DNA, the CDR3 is TGTGCCAGTCGCGGGCGGGCTGGGGCCAACGTCCTGACTTTC.

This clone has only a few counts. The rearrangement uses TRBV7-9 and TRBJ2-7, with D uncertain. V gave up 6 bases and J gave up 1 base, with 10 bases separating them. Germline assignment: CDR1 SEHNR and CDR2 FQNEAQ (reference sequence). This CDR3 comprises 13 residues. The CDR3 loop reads CASSGDASYEQYF. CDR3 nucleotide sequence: TGTGCCAGCAGTGGAGACGCATCCTACGAGCAGTACTTC. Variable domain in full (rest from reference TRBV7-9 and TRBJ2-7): DTGVSQNPRHKITKRGQNVTFRCDPISEHNRLYWYRQTLGQGPEFLTYFQNEAQLEKSRLLSDRFSAERPKGSFSTLEIQRTEQGDSAMYLCASSGDASYEQYFGPGTRLTVT.